These T cell receptor beta chains were read from a single sample in a study of response to subunit inactivated influenza vaccine. A single record per CDR3 protein comes from TCRdb applying MiXCR to the RT-PCR reads. Among around 570,000 distinct CDR3 sequences listed, approximately 11% were seen once. These same data were also listed under a study on T cells expressing NK-cell markers.

Sample: PBMCs from blood, taken on the day of vaccination. The receptors were sampled from a man in his fifties who received an inactivated influenza vaccine. Each CDR3 is given without its conserved first and last residue.

V,J,CDR3
TRBV24-1,TRBJ2-3,ATSDIRTSGRITDTQY
TRBV20-1,TRBJ2-2,SASFGSGELF
TRBV6-2/TRBV6-3,TRBJ1-1,ASTTFGDTEAF
TRBV18,TRBJ2-2,ASSPKANTGELF
TRBV6-1,TRBJ2-2,ASSTRDRNTGELF
TRBV10-3,TRBJ2-1,AIASSYNEQF
TRBV3-1,TRBJ2-1,ASSGIERGIEQF
TRBV6-5,TRBJ2-1,ASSSSSSAINQF
TRBV10-3,TRBJ2-3,AISEFVGSKTDTQY
TRBV4-3,TRBJ2-1,ASSQDPGLAGSYNEQF
TRBV29-1,TRBJ2-7,SVKSFYEQY
TRBV12-3/TRBV12-4,TRBJ1-2,ASSFGLYGYT
TRBV12-3/TRBV12-4,TRBJ2-7,ASSSGVYEQY
TRBV27,TRBJ2-3,ASSLWVGQVTDTQY
TRBV4-1,TRBJ1-3,VSSRDRNSGNTIY
TRBV7-9,TRBJ1-5,ASSLGPYQPQH
TRBV12-3/TRBV12-4,TRBJ2-7,ASSLDTGASFSYEQY
TRBV20-1,TRBJ2-7,SAREGTAYEQY
TRBV4-3,TRBJ2-7,ASSQQYGGAYEQY
TRBV7-6,TRBJ2-1,ASSLLGLAGGPGSYNEQF
TRBV24-1,TRBJ1-1,ATSAGYGTEAF
TRBV7-9,TRBJ2-3,ASSSDRGEDTQY
TRBV28,TRBJ2-2,ASSHTGWELF
TRBV10-3,TRBJ2-7,AITPSGQAYEQY
TRBV2,TRBJ1-5,ASSEDQGRRQPQH
TRBV30,TRBJ2-7,AWSVPYRGQNEQY
TRBV9,TRBJ1-4,ASSYLGQENEKLF
TRBV2,TRBJ2-4,ASSEPGREKNIQY